This T cell receptor beta chain was sequenced for a study of post-analysis software for immune sequencing data. Sequencing libraries made from TCR beta cDNA carried unique molecular identifiers. From the PCR reads, TCRdb called clonotypes with MiXCR, one entry per CDR3 protein. The table has about 570,000 distinct CDR3 sequences, 34% seen once; the top ten hold around 5.9%. Study-level findings and limits: By F measure, samples from a shared preparation batch strongly co-clustered. Multiple sclerosis patients showed significantly lower normalized Chao1 diversity than controls did.

A word on this clonotype: Its antigen remains unidentified.

The sequencing sample was made of blood. This sequence was found in a girl younger than 18 with multiple sclerosis.

CDR3 sequence: CASSLLGQPWTQYF. As DNA, the CDR3 is TGTGCCAGCAGCTTATTAGGACAGCCTTGGACCCAGTACTTC. The chain has TRBV7-9 and TRBJ2-5; possible D gene TRBD1, 6 bases. This CDR3 comprises 14 residues. CDR1 and CDR2 (germline): SEHNR, FQNEAQ (reference sequence). V shed 2 bases and J shed 7 bases, with 14 bases lying between them.